This TCR beta chain derives from a study of T cell responses to AZD1222 COVID-19 vaccine. A remark on this clone: Antigen: not known.

Study-wide findings and caveats: The study found vaccine-associated CD4 TCRs spanning spike, dominant at 160-218 and 743-854. Clonal diversity was possibly underestimated, and the donors were mostly white British, with more females. It was only 6 or 7 AZD1222 recipients who were seropositive at baseline.

There are 18 residues in the CDR3. V was clipped by 2 bases and J by 7 bases, with 24 bases between them. Germline-derived CDR1 and CDR2 are KGHSH and LQKENI. Pooled together were second doses at about 4 or about 12 weeks. Here immunoSEQ multiplex PCR was the method, and the copy in TCRdb shows in-frame clones only, minus some. The sample records some 140,000 clones, 80% to 95% being singletons. The gene calls are TRBV18 and TRBJ2-1; D is possibly TRBD1 (6 bases). The starting material was peripheral blood, obtained 28 days after the second AZD1222 dose. This TCR derives from an adult who received the AZD1222 COVID-19 vaccine. The DNA for the CDR3 is TGTGCCAGCTCACCATTCACCCAAACAGGGCATGAGGGGAATGAGCAGTTCTTC. As protein: CASSPFTQTGHEGNEQFF.